This T cell receptor beta chain was profiled in a study of brain T cells in children with intractable seizures. The study's findings and limits: Pre- and post-surgery blood differed in depth, so pre-surgery absences may be undersampling.

About this clone itself: Its specificity is unknown.

The CDR3 length is 14 residues. Germline V gene sequence: CDR1 SGHTA, CDR2 FQGNSA. Trimming stripped 6 bases from V and 0 bases from J, with 12 bases between. Generated by immunoSEQ multiplex PCR, the TCRdb table keeps only in-frame clones and is missing some. This sample has 55,000 to 80,000 clones, with about 96% found just once. The sequenced cases were selected for having the highest brain T cell transcript signatures. Patients received at least one anti-epileptic drug before surgery. The gene calls are TRBV7-2 and TRBJ2-7; the D gene is possibly TRBD2 (5 bases). The specimen comprised peripheral blood, sampled at surgery. The clonotype comes from a boy under two years old with focal cortical dysplasia and intractable seizures. The CDR3, as DNA: TGTGCCAGCAGACCTCTAGGGAGCTCCTACGAGCAGTACTTC. This sequence encodes CASRPLGSSYEQYF.